This TCR beta chain was retrieved from a study of T cell changes during pregnancy in multiple sclerosis. The CDR3 runs to 15 residues. Method: immunoSEQ multiplex PCR; TCRdb's copy keeps in-frame clones and lacks some. Of roughly 84,000 clones in the sample, approximately 92% were seen once. The rearrangement uses TRBV21-1 and TRBJ1-2; the table calls TRBD1, which could not be checked here. TRBV21-1 is termed a pseudogene. This receptor was obtained from a female donor in good health, enrolled as a control in a pregnancy study. The specimen was peripheral blood, collected in the third trimester of pregnancy. This CDR3 reads CASSTKIRTRAGYTF. The CDR3 nucleotides are TGTGCCAGCAGCACCAAAATACGGACAAGGGCGGGCTACACCTTC.